Shown below are 13 T cell receptor beta chains from a single sample sequenced in a study of CD8+ T cells in alopecia areata. TCR sequencing used cDNA made by reverse transcription of extracted RNA. Measured with immunoSEQ multiplex PCR; TCRdb has only the in-frame clones, and not every one. The sample holds under 200,000 clones, approximately 57% seen once. The treatment: oral pan-JAK inhibitor, 5-10 mg twice daily. The source was CD4+ T cells sorted from blood, collected at week 24, from a patient treated with tofacitinib. Receptors originate from a human donor with alopecia areata.

This clone was recorded a few times. The genes are TRBV23-1 and TRBJ1-2; D is possibly TRBD1 (5 bases). TRBV23-1 is filed as an ORF, its function uncertain. V shed 0 bases and J shed 4 bases, with 18 bases lying between them. The CDR3 is made up of 17 amino acids. The CDR3 region has the DNA TGCGCCAGCAGTCAATCGGTTGTTTGGGACCGGGGCTATGGCTACACCTTC. It yields the protein CASSQSVVWDRGYGYTF.

The rearrangement links TRBV6-6 to TRBJ2-5, with TRBD2 identical over 9 bases. The DNA end lines up better with TRBJ2-7; the J call may be wrong. The germline CDR1 and CDR2 sequences are MNHNY and SVGAGI (reference sequence). The CDR3 runs to 15 residues. CDR3 sequence reads: CASSLVGGGAYEQYF. In nucleotides, the CDR3 is TGTGCCAGCAGCCTCGTGGGCGGGGGGGCATACGAGCAGTACTTC.

This clone was seen a handful of times. The J gene is TRBJ1-1, the V gene TRBV9; D is ambiguous. Germline V lookup: CDR1 SGDLS, CDR2 YYNGEE. The length of the CDR3 is 15 residues. Trimming took off 0 bases at V and 0 bases at J, with 9 bases between the two ends. The CDR3 sequence is CASSVASKMNTEAFF. In nucleotides, the CDR3 is TGTGCCAGCAGCGTAGCTTCGAAAATGAACACTGAAGCTTTCTTT.

This clone appeared a few times. Distinct nucleotide sequences in the sample also encode this CDR3. In nucleotides, the CDR3 is TGCAGCGTTTGGGACAGGGGAGGCGAGCAGTACTTC. This sequence encodes CSVWDRGGEQYF. The J gene is TRBJ2-7, the V gene TRBV29-1; 10 positions agree with TRBD1. Looked up from germline, CDR1 is SQVTM and CDR2 is ANQGSEA. There are 12 residues in the CDR3. Trimming removed 5 bases from V and 6 bases from J; junction bases left unmatched: 4.

This clone was found many times. The rearrangement links TRBV30 to TRBJ1-6, with 9 bases identical to TRBD1. In germline, CDR1 is GTSNPN, CDR2 SVGIG (reference sequence). The CDR3 spans 16 residues. Germline trimming cut 0 bases from V and 8 bases from J; bases unmatched to any gene: 8. The CDR3 bases are TGTGCCTGGAGTGTAATTCACACAGGGGGCTATTCACCCCTCCACTTT. Amino acid sequence: CAWSVIHTGGYSPLHF. Using reference TRBV30 and TRBJ1-6 for the parts outside the CDR3, the full variable domain is SQTIHQWPATLVQPVGSPLSLECTVEGTSNPNLYWYRQAAGRGLQLLFYSVGIGQISSEVPQNLSASRPQDRQFILSSKKLLLSDSGFYLCAWSVIHTGGYSPLHFGNGTRLTVT.

The gene calls are TRBV30 and TRBJ1-2; tentative D call: TRBD1 (5 bases). The V and J ends lost 0 bases and 9 bases respectively, with 8 bases between them. This CDR3 has 11 amino acids. CDR1 is GTSNPN and CDR2 is SVGIG in the germline V gene (reference sequence). Written as DNA, the CDR3 is TGTGCCTGGAGTGTGGGACGTAGCTACACCTTC. Its protein product is CAWSVGRSYTF.

The rearrangement joins TRBV14 to TRBJ2-3; unclear D gene. This CDR3 comprises 12 residues. The germline gives CDR1 SGHDN, CDR2 FVKESK. Between the trimmed V and J ends, which lost 4 bases and 5 bases, there was a span of 7 bases. CDR3 nucleotide sequence: TGTGCCAGCAGCCGGTGGCTAGATACGCAGTATTTT. It is translated as CASSRWLDTQYF.

J is TRBJ2-5 and V is TRBV15; D not resolved. This CDR3 comprises 12 residues. From germline, CDR1 is LNHNV and CDR2 YYDKDF (reference sequence). V was cut by 1 base and J by 4 bases, with 4 bases left in between. The CDR3 sequence: CATSRGPETQYF. As DNA, the CDR3 is TGTGCCACCAGCAGAGGCCCAGAGACCCAGTACTTC.

The chain carries TRBV7-3 and TRBJ2-7; weak D call: TRBD1 (6 bases). The CDR3 has 16 residues. Germline assignment: CDR1 SGHTA and CDR2 FQGTGA. V was clipped by 5 bases and J by 2 bases, with 19 bases between them. The CDR3 loop is CASSPTAGQNPYEQYF. DNA of the CDR3: TGTGCCAGCAGCCCGACTGCCGGACAGAACCCCTACGAGCAGTACTTC.

This clone has just a few counts. J is TRBJ1-6 and V is TRBV11-2, with TRBD1 matching 8 bases. The CDR3 length is 15 residues. The germline gives CDR1 SGHAT, CDR2 FQNNGV. J was trimmed by 7 bases and V by 5 bases; bases with no gene match: 7. CDR3 protein: CASSPRQGRNSPLHF. The CDR3 nucleotides read TGTGCCAGCAGCCCCCGACAGGGGAGAAATTCACCCCTCCACTTT. The full variable domain, its missing parts supplied by reference TRBV11-2 and TRBJ1-6, is EAGVAQSPRYKIIEKRQSVAFWCNPISGHATLYWYQQILGQGPKLLIQFQNNGVVDDSQLPKDRFSAERLKGVDSTLKIQPAKLEDSAVYLCASSPRQGRNSPLHFGNGTRLTVT.

This clone has a single count. The chain carries TRBV11-3 and TRBJ2-2; D possibly matches TRBD1 or TRBD2 (6 bases each). With 4 bases removed from V and 6 bases from J, the gap between germline ends came to 12 bases. The CDR3 contains 14 residues. CDR1 and CDR2 from the germline V gene are SGHNT and YENEEA. The chain's CDR3 is CASSSIRGAGELFF. The CDR3 region has the DNA TGTGCCAGCAGCTCCATTAGGGGGGCCGGGGAGCTGTTTTTT.

The chain carries TRBV30 and TRBJ2-5; 9 nucleotides line up with TRBD2. Germline loops: CDR1 GTSNPN, CDR2 SVGIG (reference sequence). The CDR3 is 15 residues long. The V gene end was trimmed by 0 bases and the J gene end by 5 bases; junction bases not matched to a gene: 7. CDR3 protein: CAWSVSLAGRETQYF. As DNA, the CDR3 is TGTGCCTGGAGTGTGTCGCTAGCGGGGCGTGAGACCCAGTACTTC.

V gene TRBV5-1 combines with J gene TRBJ2-5; D uncertain. This CDR3 has 14 residues. CDR1 and CDR2 from the germline V gene are SGHRS and YFSETQ. V was shortened by 3 bases and J by 5 bases, with 14 bases between the two germline ends. The DNA of the CDR3 is TGCGCCAGCAGCTCCGAAGGGTATCCGGAGACCCAGTACTTC. Translated, it gives CASSSEGYPETQYF. The full variable domain, its missing parts supplied by reference TRBV5-1 and TRBJ2-5, is KAGVTQTPRYLIKTRGQQVTLSCSPISGHRSVSWYQQTPGQGLQFLFEYFSETQRNKGNFPGRFSGRQFSNSRSEMNVSTLELGDSALYLCASSSEGYPETQYFGPGTRLLVL.